This T cell receptor (beta chain) was identified during a study of cytomegalovirus exposure and HLA in healthy donors (TCRdb year 2017). Background for the entire study: In an earlier analysis of 550 to 750 of the donors, roughly 300 Gb of sequence data and just under 120 million unique TCR beta sequences from about 190 million T cells were reported. In a later genetic analysis, genome-wide SNP genotypes for 398 of the 666 donors were used, and that subset was treated as a discovery cohort. Using immunosequencing, the study profiled T cell repertoires from around 670 subjects and related those repertoires to cytomegalovirus serostatus. Of the 398 genotyped donors, 70% to 90% were placed in the genetic ancestry cluster associated with self-reported Caucasian donors. Donor age, sex, ethnicity and CMV serostatus were compiled alongside the repertoire data. An earlier analysis of around 540 of the donors applied high-throughput TCR beta sequencing to assess whether each TCR beta V gene segment acted as functional or pseudogenic. Along with the approximately 700-subject first cohort, a separate validation cohort of around 120 different subjects was used. Four or five DR-DQ haplotypes were handled as single units for association and clustering because linkage in the cohort was strong. To predict cytomegalovirus infection status, the study brought together high-throughput TCR immunosequencing, statistical association of individual TCRs with disease status, and machine learning. The study aimed to test whether signatures of past pathogen exposure could be identified by cataloging public T cell receptors. On average, 235,054 unique TCR beta nucleotide sequences were sequenced per donor among more than 350 genotyped donors of the cohort, with roughly a sixth of those sequences being non-productive. Every discovery cohort repertoire had been produced on one sequencing platform. An early release that covered more than 550 HLA-typed donors contained approximately 300 gigabases of sequencing data and tens of millions of unique TCR sequences. The number of typed donors differed by locus: about 620-630 for A, B, C, DRB1 and DQB1; 500 to 550 for DQA1; approximately 600 for DPA1; and around 490 for DPB1. The later analysis used no new phenotypic data to find candidate immune exposures, relying instead on TCR beta sequences and their occurrence across donors. HLA typing included class I and class II loci at four-digit resolution. To study patterns of TCR occurrence, a later analysis re-analyzed previously published TCR beta repertoires from 700 or so donors and added high-resolution HLA genotyping.

V is cut by 5 bases and J by 3 bases, and the space between the germline ends is 11 bases. The germline V gene yields LGHNT for CDR1 and FRNRAP for CDR2. The CDR3 spans 13 residues, from the cysteine through the phenylalanine. Only the CDR3 part of the read is kept: 39 bases, read in frame from the first base. Turning to this clone: Its specific antigen is unknown. Base quality data are lacking; no much larger clone is found one base away.

The cohort comprised several hundred healthy bone marrow donors. All cohort members were sampled while nominally healthy, although unrecorded immune exposures were likely present. The donor tested CMV seropositive and was one of the 289 seropositive cohort members. A peripheral blood sample was provided by each donor, and peripheral blood mononuclear cells were used for TCR beta sequencing. The Qiagen DNeasy Blood Extraction Kit was used to extract genomic DNA from the blood cell samples. Summary of the overall study and its limitations: Most TCR sequences were observed very rarely across donors, whereas some public TCRs were present in many individuals. The classifier was reported to diagnose cytomegalovirus status with high specificity and sensitivity in both the original and validation cohorts. The authors suggested that the approach could potentially be generalized to other disease states and immunological phenotypes. Correlated functional status among segregating V segments might be attributable to linkage disequilibrium, but an unknown experimental factor could not be ruled out. Three of the identified cytomegalovirus-associated TCR beta chains were confirmed in vitro to be specific for cytomegalovirus antigens. The presence/absence analyses assumed that sequencing depth was roughly uniform across donors, and that assumption may not be true. Compared with equally common non-associated chains, HLA-associated TCR beta chains in a later analysis were more clonally expanded and had lower generation probabilities. A further reported finding was that TCR beta sequences accurately predicted the HLA-A and HLA-B alleles for most subjects in the first cohort. At a false discovery rate of 0.05, a later analysis linked 16,000 or so TCR beta sequences to specific HLA alleles. Only TCR beta chains were sequenced in this cohort, and the absence of alpha or paired-chain data limited detectable features. In the study, 150 to 200 TCR beta chains were listed as associated with cytomegalovirus. Some IMGT-functional V segments, including TRBV6-2 and TRBV6-3, could not be distinguished by the 87-base-pair reads and were therefore excluded. Immune exposure information for the cohort was limited to CMV serostatus. Compared with the approximately 700-donor mean, donors in an Asian-associated ancestry cluster had fewer N-insertions in productive TCRs, according to a later genetic analysis. Assigning TCR associations to individual alleles was difficult when HLA alleles, especially DR and DQ, strongly co-occurred. Most CMV-associated TCR beta chains appeared to be HLA-restricted in a later analysis, and the HLA associations seemed to be driven largely by CMV exposure. In a later analysis, the rate of TCR association differed among HLA loci, with DRB1 alleles having the most associated TCRs and HLA-C alleles having the fewest. Because HLA typing was missing for some donors at each locus, association tests included only the typed subset. Broadly in line with IMGT annotations, most TCR beta V segments showed up in productive rearrangements about 87% or about 30% of the time in an earlier analysis of some 590 of the donors. Over 15 rarely observed V segments, including chromosome 9 orphons, were excluded from the earlier analysis of 550 to 700 of the donors because counts were too low. V-gene and J-gene trimming of TCR beta chains was associated with a missense DCLRE1C variant in a later genetic analysis, and the association was replicated in an independent cohort. Several of the top co-occurrence clusters appeared to be linked to parvovirus B19, influenza, CMV and Epstein-Barr virus, according to a later analysis. The sequencing pipeline was judged likely to have produced a cluster of highly shared sequence variants as a technical artifact.

The library was obtained by the immunoSEQ multiplex PCR assay. The multiplex PCR relied on a mix of 60 forward primers for TCR Vbeta segments and 13 reverse primers for TCR Jbeta segments. Amplification of the CDR3 region of rearranged TCR beta genes was performed with a multiplex PCR assay on genomic DNA. On the Illumina HiSeq System, the amplified TCR beta libraries were sequenced as 87-base-pair reads. From the authors' description of their analysis: A later analysis tallied roughly 78 million unique TCR beta chains across the 666 repertoires, and approximately 12 million of those chains were shared by two or more donors. Raw reads were error-corrected and collapsed into unique sequences by a nearest-neighbor algorithm in which closely related sequences were merged to remove PCR and sequencing errors. Alignment of CDR3 sequences to IMGT reference sequences was used to assign V, D and J gene segments. For a sequence to be retained, a match of at least six nucleotides was required to both a V gene segment and a J gene segment. Rearrangements were classified as productive when the CDR3 lacked stop codons and remained in frame with V and J, and all other rearrangements were classified as non-productive. CDR3 was defined by IMGT convention, running from the second conserved V-encoded cysteine to the conserved J-encoded phenylalanine. Sequences without an unambiguous match to a single V gene segment were excluded from the earlier analysis of about 600 of the donors. In an earlier analysis of more than 500 of the donors, a V segment was called functional when productive rearrangements were above 56.7%, and segregating when the standard deviation between donors exceeded 5%. A statistical classification framework was built for diagnosing cytomegalovirus status from the catalog of TCR beta chain sequences. V and J gene assignment, in a later analysis, came from comparing TCR nucleotide sequences with IMGT/GENE-DB human TR gene sequences. Using the TCRdist pipeline, a later analysis assigned CDR3 sequences along with most-parsimonious VDJ recombination scenarios. A later analysis defined each TCR beta chain by its CDR3 amino acid sequence plus V-gene family, and excluded reads lacking a unique V-gene family. In a later analysis, 450 to 600 highly shared, low-generation-probability nucleotide sequences were removed to address suspected cross-contamination and a sequencing artifact. In a later analysis, a clonal expansion index was calculated for each public chain from normalized within-repertoire ranks of inferred template counts. In a later analysis, generation probabilities were computed with a VDJ recombination model fitted to out-of-frame rearrangements, and the resulting probabilities were checked against IGoR. A later analysis scored TCR-TCR, TCR-HLA and TCR-CMV co-occurrence with hypergeometric tests, applying a repertoire-size bias correction to TCR pairs. To estimate false discovery rates, a later analysis permuted the HLA or CMV assignments 20 times. In a later analysis, co-occurring TCRs were grouped using DBSCAN, with TCRdist sequence similarity added in when clustering inside HLA-allele-positive subsets. Co-occurrence clustering excluded repertoires with fewer than 30,000 or more than 120,000 public chains, plus five with anomalous nucleotide sharing. TCRdb stores this immuneACCESS table with in-frame sequences only. Part of the clones is absent; in the studies checked, under half of the shortfall reflects unresolved V genes, and no reason is known for the rest. The DNA was the basis for D and trimming; V, J and clone size are from that table. The sample table holds roughly 170,000 clones, of which over 70% were seen once. Approximately 1.5% of the sample belongs to the ten largest clones.

The sequence joins TRBV12-5 to TRBJ2-7; a tentative D match to TRBD1 spans 5 bases. The clonotype comes from a woman in her twenties or thirties in good health and CMV-seropositive. Material: PBMCs. At the DNA level, the sequence is TGTGCTAGTGGTCCAAGGGGCGGCTACGAGCAGTACTTC. Translation gives CASGPRGGYEQYF.